This TCR beta chain is drawn from a study of blood T cell repertoires in COVID-19 (dated by TCRdb to the early 2020s). Background for the entire study: The collaborator samples originated in the United States, Italy and Spain and spanned the acute and convalescent phases of COVID-19. Samples were obtained from the ongoing ImmuneRACE study (first 160 participants) and from 1,200 or so subjects provided by 6 global collaborators. The repertoires were released in a freely available public database intended as a resource for research on the immune response to SARS-CoV-2. The material from the prospective study consisted of cDNA or gDNA derived from T cells, B-cell-depleted T cells, or PBMCs. Subjects who had been exposed to COVID-19, were actively infected with it, or had recovered from it provided the deeply sampled blood TCRbeta repertoires that made up the dataset. Where available, HLA class I and class II types were obtained from metadata supplied by the sample provider rather than from assay-based typing. A de-identified subject ID, COVID-19 status, age in years and sex were almost always included in the sample metadata. The study at large found these results: The amount of clinical and demographic metadata varied by source and participant and was provided uncurated.

The immunoSEQ Assay, a bias-controlled multiplex PCR, was used to amplify TCRbeta CDR3 regions from genomic DNA. The source study handled its data this way. Nucleated cell counts per sample were estimated from amplification of reference gene primers within the assay. To quantify the absolute abundance of each unique TCRbeta CDR3 rearrangement, sequence reads were collapsed and filtered. Productive Simpson clonality was computed per sample as the square root of Simpson's diversity index over productive rearrangements. In its TCRdb copy, this immuneACCESS table keeps in-frame sequences only and misses some clones. Where compared with another copy, unresolved V genes explain less than half of these, and the others have no known cause. V and J calls plus clone size are reproduced from that table; the DNA served to infer D and trimming. This sample lists 85,000 to 95,000 clones; around 88% were detected once. The ten largest account for roughly 0.51% of the sample.

Note on this clone: The specificity of this receptor is unknown. Base-call qualities are not available, and no considerably larger clone is one nucleotide away.

The germline V gene encodes CDR1 GTSNPN and CDR2 SVGIG (reference sequence). Between the V and J ends, shortened by 0 bases and 6 bases respectively, the junction contains 11 bases. From cysteine to phenylalanine, the CDR3 is 13 amino acids long. Of all the DNA, just the CDR3 is kept, 39 bases in frame from base 1. Collaborating institutions collected whole blood in K2EDTA tubes following their own protocols. Collaborator samples were shipped for TCRbeta analysis as frozen whole blood, isolated PBMCs, or DNA extracted from either sample type. Recombination linked TRBV30 to TRBJ1-2; the D gene is not confidently resolved. Sequencing was carried out using peripheral blood. This clonotype was sampled from a man aged 55 to 70 with acute or convalescent COVID-19. The DNA reads TGTGCCTGGAGTGTAAAGAGCCTTCATGGCTACACCTTC. Its protein reads: CAWSVKSLHGYTF.